This TCR beta chain was observed in a study of Graves' ophthalmopathy and Graves' hyperthyroidism. Background on the study: Hyperthyroidism counted as stable given no ophthalmopathy within 18 months of follow-up. General study results and limits: Most thyroid clonotypes with frequency above 0.001 were detected in blood too. Ophthalmopathy progression was predicted with around 71% sensitivity and about 72% specificity.

A note on this clonotype: Its antigen remains unidentified.

Enrolled hyperthyroidism patients had a new diagnosis, a duration under 2 months, and an age of 18 to 65. Using RNA transcripts, the TCR beta CDR3 regions were amplified. Second-round multiplex PCR came after a first-round RT-PCR that employed HTBI primers. TCRdb redid the calling of the multiplex PCR reads with MiXCR, one entry per CDR3 protein. The sample holds around 1.1 million distinct CDR3 sequences, about two fifths seen once. The TCR comes from an adult man with Graves' hyperthyroidism. Sequencing was done on a sample of peripheral blood or thyroid tissue (not recorded which).

This CDR3 reads CSLFGAGSYEQYF. The CDR3 DNA reads as TGCAGCTTATTTGGGGCCGGGTCCTACGAGCAGTACTTC. The chain uses TRBV29-1 and TRBJ2-7; D may be TRBD1 (5 bases). The V end lost 8 bases, the J end lost 1 base, and 15 bases lay between the germline ends. The CDR3 spans 13 residues. Germline CDR1 is SQVTM and CDR2 is ANQGSEA.